This T cell receptor beta chain was observed in a study of CD8 T cells in Susac syndrome. Study-wide context: Patients with Susac syndrome who were sequenced included more than 5 with active disease and roughly eight in remission.

The germline CDR1 and CDR2 sequences are SGHRS and YFSETQ. This CDR3 is built from 14 residues. V gave up 0 bases and J gave up 7 bases, with 14 bases separating them. In Susac syndrome patients, recently defined diagnostic criteria for definite or probable disease were met. Bulk CD8+ and CD4+ cells came from magnetic negative isolation; CD8+ TEMRA by FACS. The study's findings and limits: The CD4+ T cell repertoires in Susac syndrome did not show any clonal expansion.

RNA was extracted with the RNeasy kit, and a quantity of about 0.45 to 1 ug was reverse transcribed using random hexamers. TCRdb recomputed calls from the immunoSEQ multiplex PCR reads with MiXCR, one row per CDR3 protein. The sample lists over 150,000 distinct CDR3 sequences; roughly 95% were seen once. As to this clonotype: What it recognizes is unknown.

The sample taken for sequencing was CD4+ T cells from PBMCs. V gene TRBV5-1 combines with J gene TRBJ2-7; D might be TRBD1 or TRBD2, each matching 5 bases. The sequence was collected from a human donor with Susac syndrome. The CDR3 nucleotides read TGCGCCAGCAGCTTGGACCGGGGCCCGTGGGAGCAGTACTTC. This encodes CASSLDRGPWEQYF.